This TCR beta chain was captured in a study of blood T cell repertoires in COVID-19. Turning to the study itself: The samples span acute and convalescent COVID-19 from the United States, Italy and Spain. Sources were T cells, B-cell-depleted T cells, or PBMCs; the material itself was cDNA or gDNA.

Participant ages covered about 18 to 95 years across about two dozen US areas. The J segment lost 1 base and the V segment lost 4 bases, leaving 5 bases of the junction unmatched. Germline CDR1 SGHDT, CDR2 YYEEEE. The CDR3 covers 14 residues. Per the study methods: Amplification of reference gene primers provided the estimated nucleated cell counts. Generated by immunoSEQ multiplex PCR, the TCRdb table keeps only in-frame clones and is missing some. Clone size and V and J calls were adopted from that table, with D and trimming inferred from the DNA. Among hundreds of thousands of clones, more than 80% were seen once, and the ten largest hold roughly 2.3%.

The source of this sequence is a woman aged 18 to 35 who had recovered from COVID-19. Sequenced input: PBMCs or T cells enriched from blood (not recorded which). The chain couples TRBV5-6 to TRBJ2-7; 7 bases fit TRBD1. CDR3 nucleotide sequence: TGTGCCAGCAGCCCGGACAGGTTTTCCTACGAGCAGTACTTC. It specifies CASSPDRFSYEQYF.